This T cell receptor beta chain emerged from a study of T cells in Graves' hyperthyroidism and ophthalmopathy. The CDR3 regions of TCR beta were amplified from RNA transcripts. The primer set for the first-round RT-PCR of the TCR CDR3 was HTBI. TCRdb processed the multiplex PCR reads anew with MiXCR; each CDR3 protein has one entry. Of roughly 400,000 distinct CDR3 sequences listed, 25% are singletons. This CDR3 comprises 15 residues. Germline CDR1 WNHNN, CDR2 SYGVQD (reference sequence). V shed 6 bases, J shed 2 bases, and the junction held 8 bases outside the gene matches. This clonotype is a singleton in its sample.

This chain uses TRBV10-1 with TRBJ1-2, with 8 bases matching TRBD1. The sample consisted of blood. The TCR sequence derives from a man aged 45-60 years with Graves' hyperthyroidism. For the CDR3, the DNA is TGCGCCAGCAGAGCGGACAGGGTATTAAACTATGGCTACACCTTC. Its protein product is CASRADRVLNYGYTF.